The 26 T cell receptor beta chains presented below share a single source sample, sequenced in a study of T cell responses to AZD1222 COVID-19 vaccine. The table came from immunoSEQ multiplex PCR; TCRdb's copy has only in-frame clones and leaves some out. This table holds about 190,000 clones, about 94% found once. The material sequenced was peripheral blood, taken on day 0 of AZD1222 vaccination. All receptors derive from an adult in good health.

This CDR3 reads CASRTNSGRAYNEQFF. The CDR3 nucleotides are TGCGCCAGCAGGACAAATAGCGGGAGGGCCTACAATGAGCAGTTCTTC. The rearrangement uses TRBV5-1 and TRBJ2-1; 11 bases map to TRBD2. The CDR3 consists of 16 residues. CDR1 SGHRS and CDR2 YFSETQ come from the germline V gene. V trimming: 5 bases; J trimming: 2 bases; junction bases outside the gene matches: 6.

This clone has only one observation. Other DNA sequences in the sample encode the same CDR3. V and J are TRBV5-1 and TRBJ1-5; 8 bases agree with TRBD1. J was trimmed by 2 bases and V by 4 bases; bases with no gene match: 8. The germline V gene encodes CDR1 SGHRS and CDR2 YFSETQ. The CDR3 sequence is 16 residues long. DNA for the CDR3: TGCGCCAGCAGCGCCCACGACAGGGGCGGCAATCAGCCCCAGCATTTT. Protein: CASSAHDRGGNQPQHF.

This CDR3 is CASSYARLAFF. The CDR3 nucleotides read TGTGCCAGCAGTTACGCCCGACTAGCTTTCTTT. The chain is built from TRBV6-5 and TRBJ1-1; D unclear. Looked up from germline, CDR1 is MNHEY and CDR2 is SVGAGI. Trimming removed 2 bases at V and 10 bases at J, with 8 bases between. The CDR3 covers 11 residues.

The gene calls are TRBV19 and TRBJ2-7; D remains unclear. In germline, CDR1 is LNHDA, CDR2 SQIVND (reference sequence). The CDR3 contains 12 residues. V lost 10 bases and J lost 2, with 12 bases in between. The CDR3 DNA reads TGTGCCACTGGCGGCGGCGCCTACGAGCAGTACTTC. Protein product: CATGGGAYEQYF.

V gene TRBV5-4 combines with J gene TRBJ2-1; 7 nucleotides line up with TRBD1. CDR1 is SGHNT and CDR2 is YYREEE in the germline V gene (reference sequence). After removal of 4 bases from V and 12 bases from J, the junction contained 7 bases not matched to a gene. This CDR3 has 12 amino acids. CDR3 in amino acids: CASSGGTVGQFF. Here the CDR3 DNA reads TGTGCCAGCAGCGGTGGGACAGTTGGGCAGTTCTTC.

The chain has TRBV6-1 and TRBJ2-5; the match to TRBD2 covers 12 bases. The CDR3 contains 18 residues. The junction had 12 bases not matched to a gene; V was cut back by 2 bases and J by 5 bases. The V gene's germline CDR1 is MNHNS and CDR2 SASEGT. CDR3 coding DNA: TGTGCCAGCAGTGAACTGGGAGGGACTAGCGGGTTTCAGGAGACCCAGTACTTC. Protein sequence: CASSELGGTSGFQETQYF.

Here the CDR3 DNA reads TGTGCCAGCACCCTACCCGAGGCGAGAGAAGCTTTCTTT. This encodes CASTLPEAREAFF. This chain uses TRBV7-9 with TRBJ1-1; no firm D call. The germline V and J ends were trimmed by 7 bases and 8 bases, with 17 bases remaining between them. The germline V gene has CDR1 SEHNR and CDR2 FQNEAQ (reference sequence). The length of the CDR3 is 13 residues.

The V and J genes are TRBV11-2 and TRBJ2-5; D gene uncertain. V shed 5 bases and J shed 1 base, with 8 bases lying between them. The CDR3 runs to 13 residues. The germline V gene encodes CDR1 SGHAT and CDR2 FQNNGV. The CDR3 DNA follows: TGTGCCAGCAGCCTTGGCGGCCAAGAGACCCAGTACTTC. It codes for CASSLGGQETQYF.

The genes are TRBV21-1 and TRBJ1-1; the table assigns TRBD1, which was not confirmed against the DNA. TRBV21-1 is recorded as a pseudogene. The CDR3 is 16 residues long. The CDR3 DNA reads TGTGCCAGCAGCAAAAACAGGAACAGGGGGAACACTGAAGCTTTCTTT. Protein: CASSKNRNRGNTEAFF.

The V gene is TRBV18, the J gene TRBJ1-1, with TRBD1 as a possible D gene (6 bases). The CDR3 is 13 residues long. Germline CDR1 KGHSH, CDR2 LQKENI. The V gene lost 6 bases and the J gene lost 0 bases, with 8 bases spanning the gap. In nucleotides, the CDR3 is TGTGCCAGCTCCCAGGGGATGAACACTGAAGCTTTCTTT. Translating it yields CASSQGMNTEAFF.

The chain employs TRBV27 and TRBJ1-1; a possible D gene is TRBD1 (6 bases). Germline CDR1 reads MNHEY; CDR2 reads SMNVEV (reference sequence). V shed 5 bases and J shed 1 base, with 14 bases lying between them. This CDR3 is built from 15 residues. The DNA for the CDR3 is TGTGCCAGCAGTCCCAGGGGACTGCAGAACACTGAAGCTTTCTTT. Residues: CASSPRGLQNTEAFF.

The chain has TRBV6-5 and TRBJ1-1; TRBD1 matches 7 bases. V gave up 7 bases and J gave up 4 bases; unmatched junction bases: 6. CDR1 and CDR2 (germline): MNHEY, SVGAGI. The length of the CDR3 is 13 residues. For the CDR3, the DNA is TGTGCCAGCACCCCGACAGGGTTCACTGAAGCTTTCTTT. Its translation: CASTPTGFTEAFF.

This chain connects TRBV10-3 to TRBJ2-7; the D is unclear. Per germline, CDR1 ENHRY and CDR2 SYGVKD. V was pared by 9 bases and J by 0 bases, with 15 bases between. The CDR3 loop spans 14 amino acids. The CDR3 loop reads CAMSQRESSYEQYF. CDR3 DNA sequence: TGTGCCATGTCCCAGCGCGAGAGCTCCTACGAGCAGTACTTC.

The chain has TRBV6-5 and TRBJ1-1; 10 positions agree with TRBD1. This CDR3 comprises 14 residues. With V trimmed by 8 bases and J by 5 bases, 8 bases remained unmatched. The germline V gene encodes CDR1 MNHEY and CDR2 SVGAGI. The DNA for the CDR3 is TGTGCCAGCGGTAGGGACAGGGGAAGGACTGAAGCTTTCTTT. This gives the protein CASGRDRGRTEAFF.

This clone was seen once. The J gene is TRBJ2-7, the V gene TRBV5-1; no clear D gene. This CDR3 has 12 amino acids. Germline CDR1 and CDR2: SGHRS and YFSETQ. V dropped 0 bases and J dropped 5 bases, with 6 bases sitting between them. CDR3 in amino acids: CASSLERDEQYF. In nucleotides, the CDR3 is TGCGCCAGCAGCTTGGAGAGAGACGAGCAGTACTTC.

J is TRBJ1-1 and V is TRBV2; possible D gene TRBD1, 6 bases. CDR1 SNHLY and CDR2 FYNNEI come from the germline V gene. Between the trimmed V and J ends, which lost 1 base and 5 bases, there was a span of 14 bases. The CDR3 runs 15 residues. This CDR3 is CASSEGGAWRTEAFF. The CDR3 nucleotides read TGTGCCAGCAGTGAAGGGGGGGCCTGGAGAACTGAAGCTTTCTTT.

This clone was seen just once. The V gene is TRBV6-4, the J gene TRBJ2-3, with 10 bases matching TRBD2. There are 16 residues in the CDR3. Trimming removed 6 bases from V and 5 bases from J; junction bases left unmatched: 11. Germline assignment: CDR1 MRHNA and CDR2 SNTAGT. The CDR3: CASRARAGGPGDTQYF. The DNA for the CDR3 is TGTGCCAGCAGGGCCCGAGCGGGAGGGCCGGGAGATACGCAGTATTTT.

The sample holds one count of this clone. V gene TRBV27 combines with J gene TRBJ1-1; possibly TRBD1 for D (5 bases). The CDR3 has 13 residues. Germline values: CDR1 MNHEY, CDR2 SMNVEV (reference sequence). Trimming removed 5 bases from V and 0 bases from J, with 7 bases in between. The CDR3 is CASSQGMNTEAFF. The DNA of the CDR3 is TGTGCCAGCAGTCAGGGAATGAACACTGAAGCTTTCTTT.

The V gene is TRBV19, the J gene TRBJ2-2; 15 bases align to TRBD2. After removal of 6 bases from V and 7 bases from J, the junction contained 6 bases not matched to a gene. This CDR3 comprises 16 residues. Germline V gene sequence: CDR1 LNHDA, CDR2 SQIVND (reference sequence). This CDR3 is CASSGTSGGYGGELFF. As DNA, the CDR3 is TGTGCCAGTAGCGGGACTAGCGGGGGGTACGGCGGGGAGCTGTTTTTT.

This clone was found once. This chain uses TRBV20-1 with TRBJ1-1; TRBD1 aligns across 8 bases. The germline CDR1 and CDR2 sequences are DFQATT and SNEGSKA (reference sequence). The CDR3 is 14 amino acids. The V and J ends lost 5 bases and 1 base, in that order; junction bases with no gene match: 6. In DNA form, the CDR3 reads TGCAGTGCTCGTGAACAGGGGGGGAACACTGAAGCTTTCTTT. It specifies CSAREQGGNTEAFF.

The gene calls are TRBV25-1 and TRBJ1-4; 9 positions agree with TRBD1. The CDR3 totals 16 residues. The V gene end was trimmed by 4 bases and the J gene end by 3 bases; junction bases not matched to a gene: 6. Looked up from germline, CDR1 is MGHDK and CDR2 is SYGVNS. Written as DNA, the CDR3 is TGTGCCAGCAGTGCGGACAGGGGAGCGGCTAATGAAAAACTGTTTTTT. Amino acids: CASSADRGAANEKLFF.

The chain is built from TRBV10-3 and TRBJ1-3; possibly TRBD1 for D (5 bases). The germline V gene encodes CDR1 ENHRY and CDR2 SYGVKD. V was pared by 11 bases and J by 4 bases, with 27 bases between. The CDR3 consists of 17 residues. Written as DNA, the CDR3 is TGTGCCGCGACCGGGACTCTTGCTGGGGGGATCGGAAACACCATATATTTT. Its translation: CAATGTLAGGIGNTIYF.

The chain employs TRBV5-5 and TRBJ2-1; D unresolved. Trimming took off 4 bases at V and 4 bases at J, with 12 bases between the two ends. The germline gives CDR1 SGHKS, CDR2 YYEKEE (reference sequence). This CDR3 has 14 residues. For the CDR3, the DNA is TGTGCCAGCAGCCTCCGGGCCTCTTACAATGAGCAGTTCTTC. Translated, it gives CASSLRASYNEQFF.

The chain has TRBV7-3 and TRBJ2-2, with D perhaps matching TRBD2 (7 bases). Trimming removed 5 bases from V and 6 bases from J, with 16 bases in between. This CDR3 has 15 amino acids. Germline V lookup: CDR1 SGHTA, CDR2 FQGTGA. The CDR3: CASSPTGGASGELFF. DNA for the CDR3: TGTGCCAGCAGCCCTACGGGGGGCGCTTCCGGGGAGCTGTTTTTT.

For the CDR3, the DNA is TGTGCCAGCAGTTACCGGCAGGGGGCCTATGGCTACACCTTC. It is translated as CASSYRQGAYGYTF. The chain couples TRBV6-5 to TRBJ1-2; 8 bases match TRBD1. CDR1 MNHEY and CDR2 SVGAGI come from the germline V gene. Germline trimming cut 2 bases from V and 4 bases from J; bases unmatched to any gene: 3. This CDR3 region has 14 residues.

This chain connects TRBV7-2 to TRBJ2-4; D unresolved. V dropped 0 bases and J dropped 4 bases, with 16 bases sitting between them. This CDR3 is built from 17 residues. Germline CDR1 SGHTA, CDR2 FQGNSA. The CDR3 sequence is CASSLALQAPGKNIQYF. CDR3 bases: TGTGCCAGCAGCTTAGCGCTTCAGGCCCCCGGGAAAAACATTCAGTACTTC.